The next 12 T cell receptor beta chains were all read from a single sample in a study of technical replicates of blood from a few donors. Generated by immunoSEQ multiplex PCR, the TCRdb table keeps only in-frame clones and is missing some. The sample has fewer than 75,000 clones; 85% to 95% are singletons. Sequenced: T cells isolated from PBMCs. The receptors originated from a human donor in good health.

The chain uses TRBV19 and TRBJ1-2; 9 bases line up with TRBD1. V lost 5 bases, J lost 5 bases, and 9 bases stayed unmatched. Germline CDR1 LNHDA, CDR2 SQIVND (reference sequence). The CDR3 covers 15 residues. CDR3 in amino acids: CASSETGTGPYGYTF. CDR3 DNA sequence: TGTGCCAGTAGTGAAACCGGGACAGGGCCGTATGGCTACACCTTC.

The chain couples TRBV6-1 to TRBJ2-2; maybe TRBD1 (6 bases). V was pared by 0 bases and J by 2 bases, with 22 bases between. This CDR3 region has 20 residues. Germline values: CDR1 MNHNS, CDR2 SASEGT. CDR3 amino acids: CASSEASIVAGDINTGELFF. The CDR3 DNA is TGTGCCAGCAGTGAAGCTTCTATAGTGGCAGGGGATATTAACACCGGGGAGCTGTTTTTT.

This chain connects TRBV14 to TRBJ1-5; no clear D. Deletions cut 5 bases from V and 9 bases from J, with 11 bases between. The CDR3 sequence is 12 residues long. Germline V gene lookup returns CDR1 SGHDN and CDR2 FVKESK. CDR3 amino acids: CASSTASGPQHF. DNA for the CDR3: TGTGCCAGCAGCACCGCGTCCGGGCCCCAGCATTTT.

The rearrangement uses TRBV6-1 and TRBJ1-2, with 10 bases fitting TRBD1. V shed 0 bases and J 6 bases; nucleotides not matched to a gene: 4. Germline V gene lookup returns CDR1 MNHNS and CDR2 SASEGT. The CDR3 runs to 15 residues. The CDR3 DNA reads as TGTGCCAGCAGTGAAGCTCCCGGGACAGGGGATGGCTACACCTTC. Encoded protein: CASSEAPGTGDGYTF.

V is TRBV7-3 and J is TRBJ1-6; no definite D call. This CDR3 contains 18 residues. V was cut by 4 bases and J by 9 bases, with 25 bases left in between. Germline V lookup: CDR1 SGHTA, CDR2 FQGTGA. The CDR3 spells CASSSTALRSAPGSPLHF. The CDR3 DNA reads as TGTGCCAGCAGCTCCACAGCCCTACGATCGGCTCCTGGTTCACCCCTCCACTTT. The full variable domain, its missing parts supplied by reference TRBV7-3 and TRBJ1-6, is GAGVSQTPSNKVTEKGKYVELRCDPISGHTALYWYRQSLGQGPEFLIYFQGTGAADDSGLPNDRFFAVRPEGSVSTLKIQRTERGDSAVYLCASSSTALRSAPGSPLHFGNGTRLTVT.

The chain links TRBV7-2 to TRBJ1-3, with D perhaps matching TRBD1 (5 bases). Germline V gene lookup returns CDR1 SGHTA and CDR2 FQGNSA. The CDR3 length is 19 residues. V was clipped by 2 bases and J by 2 bases, with 22 bases between them. The CDR3, as DNA: TGTGCCAGCAGCTTACAGCCCGCAGGGTCCTCTCTAACTGGAAACACCATATATTTT. As protein: CASSLQPAGSSLTGNTIYF.

The chain is built from TRBV7-8 and TRBJ1-4, with TRBD1 identical over 7 bases. The CDR3 spans 16 residues. The germline CDR1 and CDR2 sequences are SGHVS and FQNEAQ. J lost 3 bases, V lost 1 base, and 5 bases had no gene match. DNA of the CDR3: TGTGCCAGCAGCTTAGGTGTGACAGGGCCTAATGAAAAACTGTTTTTT. Residues: CASSLGVTGPNEKLFF.

As DNA, the CDR3 is TGCGCCAGCAGCTCCGGGGGGAACTATGGCTACACCTTC. Protein: CASSSGGNYGYTF. This chain uses TRBV5-1 with TRBJ1-2, with a possible D match to TRBD1 (5 bases). Deletions cut 3 bases from V and 2 bases from J, with 8 bases between. From germline, CDR1 is SGHRS and CDR2 YFSETQ. CDR3 length equals 13 residues.

The V and J genes are TRBV19 and TRBJ2-1; D is possibly TRBD1 (6 bases). V was shortened by 7 bases and J by 3 bases, with 10 bases between the two germline ends. The CDR3 is made up of 13 amino acids. The germline gives CDR1 LNHDA, CDR2 SQIVND (reference sequence). The CDR3 loop is CASMGAFYNEQFF. As DNA, the CDR3 is TGTGCCAGTATGGGGGCATTCTACAATGAGCAGTTCTTC.

The chain couples TRBV28 to TRBJ2-7; TRBD2 agrees at 7 bases. CDR1 is MDHEN and CDR2 is SYDVKM in the germline V gene. The CDR3 totals 16 residues. Losses at the gene ends were 5 bases for V and 5 bases for J; bases not matched to a gene: 15. This CDR3 is CASSNGGREGFNEQYF. The CDR3 DNA reads TGTGCCAGCAGTAATGGTGGGAGGGAGGGTTTCAACGAGCAGTACTTC.

This chain uses TRBV28 with TRBJ2-1, with D perhaps TRBD2 (6 bases). CDR1 is MDHEN, CDR2 SYDVKM, per germline. CDR3 length equals 14 residues. V dropped 6 bases and J dropped 8 bases, with 17 bases sitting between them. The CDR3 loop reads CASSKPGGRDEQFF. Here the CDR3 DNA reads TGTGCCAGCAGCAAACCCGGGGGTAGGGATGAGCAGTTCTTC.

The chain recombines TRBV28 with TRBJ2-2; 12 bases agree with TRBD2. The CDR3 spans 17 residues. V lost 8 bases, J lost 7 bases, and 14 bases stayed unmatched. The germline CDR1 and CDR2 sequences are MDHEN and SYDVKM. The CDR3 protein is CASGRPGLAGWFGELFF. The DNA of the CDR3 is TGTGCCAGCGGCCGACCTGGACTAGCGGGATGGTTCGGGGAGCTGTTTTTT. Combining the CDR3 with reference TRBV28 and TRBJ2-2 gives the whole variable domain DVKVTQSSRYLVKRTGEKVFLECVQDMDHENMFWYRQDPGLGLRLIYFSYDVKMKEKGDIPEGYSVSREKKERFSLILESASTNQTSMYLCASGRPGLAGWFGELFFGEGSRLTVL.